This T cell receptor beta chain was identified in a study of T cells in Graves' hyperthyroidism and ophthalmopathy. Subjects with ophthalmopathy showed a Clinical Activity Score no lower than 3, a NOSPECS grade no lower than 4, and a duration shorter than 3 months. The V end lost 4 bases, the J end lost 5 bases, and 13 bases lay between the germline ends. Per the germline V gene, CDR1 is KGHDR and CDR2 is SFDVKD. This CDR3 is 14 amino acids long. TCR beta CDR3 sequences were amplified from RNA transcripts. First-round RT-PCR with HTBI primers amplified the TCR CDR3 region. MiXCR was run by TCRdb on the multiplex PCR reads, yielding one entry per CDR3 protein. The table includes approximately 400,000 distinct CDR3 sequences, over 12% detected once. Study-wide points: Ophthalmopathy prediction by the model preceded onset by a median roughly 6 months.

This clonotype came up many times. Antigen unknown. This TCR was sampled from a man aged 50 or older with Graves' ophthalmopathy. The sequenced sample was blood. The gene calls are TRBV24-1 and TRBJ2-5; D is unclear. The CDR3 sequence is CATSDGTRSETQYF. CDR3 in DNA: TGTGCCACCAGTGACGGAACCCGGAGCGAGACCCAGTACTTC.